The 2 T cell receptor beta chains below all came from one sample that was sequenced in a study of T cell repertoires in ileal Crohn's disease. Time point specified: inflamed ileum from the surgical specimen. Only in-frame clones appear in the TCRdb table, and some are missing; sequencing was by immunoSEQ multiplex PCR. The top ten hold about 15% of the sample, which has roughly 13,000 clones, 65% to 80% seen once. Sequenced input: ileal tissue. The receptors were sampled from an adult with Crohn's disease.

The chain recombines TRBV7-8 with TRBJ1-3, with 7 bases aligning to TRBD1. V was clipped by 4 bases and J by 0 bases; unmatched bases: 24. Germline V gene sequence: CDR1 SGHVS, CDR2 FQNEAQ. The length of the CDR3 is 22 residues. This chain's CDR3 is CASSSKSRGTVAYGDSGNTIYF. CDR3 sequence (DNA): TGTGCCAGCAGCTCGAAGTCCCGAGGGACAGTGGCATATGGTGACTCTGGAAACACCATATATTTT.

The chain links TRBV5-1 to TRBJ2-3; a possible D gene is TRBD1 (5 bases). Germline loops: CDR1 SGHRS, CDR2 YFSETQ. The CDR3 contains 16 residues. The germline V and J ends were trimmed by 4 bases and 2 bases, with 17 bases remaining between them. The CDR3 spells CASSPSWQGHTDTQYF. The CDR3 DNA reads TGCGCCAGCAGCCCCAGCTGGCAGGGCCACACAGATACGCAGTATTTT. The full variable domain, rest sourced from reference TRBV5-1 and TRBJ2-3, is KAGVTQTPRYLIKTRGQQVTLSCSPISGHRSVSWYQQTPGQGLQFLFEYFSETQRNKGNFPGRFSGRQFSNSRSEMNVSTLELGDSALYLCASSPSWQGHTDTQYFGPGTRLTVL.